This T cell receptor (beta chain) stems from a study of blood T cells in healthy people across ages. Regarding the study as a whole: Strong correlation was found linking TCR beta diversity to naive T cell percentage. Unsorted PBMC material precluded a definitive naive versus antigen-experienced comparison.

The donors, healthy Caucasians from Russia, were aged roughly 6 to 90. There are 13 residues in the CDR3. The germline V and J ends were trimmed by 0 bases and 6 bases, with 8 bases remaining between them. Germline lookup yields CDR1 MGHRA and CDR2 YSYEKL. Combining a sample-barcoded 5' primer with a J-beta primer mix, a second PCR ran for 7 to 11 cycles. All samples gave at least 2.5 million CDR3-containing paired-end reads. Using its own MiXCR run on the 5' RACE reads, TCRdb lists one record per CDR3 protein. The sample includes some 900,000 distinct CDR3 sequences, about 44% seen only once; the top ten take around an eighth. This clonotype occurred a few times. The antigen is unknown.

The clonotype comes from a young man in good health. The chain combines TRBV4-1 with TRBJ1-2; D is ambiguous. Sequencing was carried out using blood. Here the CDR3 DNA reads TGCGCCAGCAGCCAAGATTACGGGGATGGCTACACCTTC. Its protein is CASSQDYGDGYTF.